This T cell receptor beta chain was identified in a study of T cell responses to AZD1222 COVID-19 vaccine. Trimming removed 2 bases at V and 2 bases at J, with 13 bases between. The CDR3 consists of 16 residues. From germline, CDR1 is LNHDA and CDR2 SQIVND (reference sequence). Only in-frame clones appear in the TCRdb table, and some are missing; sequencing was by immunoSEQ multiplex PCR. The table records fewer than 120,000 clones, around 90% of them present only once. Findings of the study overall: White British ancestry dominated among donors, who included more females, and clonal diversity was possibly underestimated. Close to half of all spike-specific TCRs reportedly target regions of the variants that are unmutated.

Worth noting for this clone: Its antigen is not known.

The source is an adult in good health. The rearrangement uses TRBV19 and TRBJ1-5; perhaps TRBD1 as D (5 bases). This sample comprised peripheral blood, obtained on day 0 of AZD1222 vaccination. The CDR3 sequence: CASSIFSGTGNQPQHF. CDR3 DNA: TGTGCCAGTAGTATATTTTCCGGGACGGGCAATCAGCCCCAGCATTTT.